Below are 29 T cell receptor beta chains sequenced from a single sample in a study of T cells in Graves' hyperthyroidism and ophthalmopathy. Amplification of TCR beta CDR3 regions was performed using RNA transcripts as template. Initially, a first-round RT-PCR of the TCR CDR3 employed the HTBI primer set. TCRdb itself ran the multiplex PCR reads through MiXCR, one entry per CDR3 protein. The repertoire holds about 600,000 distinct CDR3 sequences, with roughly 15% as singletons. The sequencing sample was made of blood. The receptors come from a woman aged 45 to 65 with Graves' ophthalmopathy.

The chain carries TRBV11-2 and TRBJ1-3, with a possible D match to TRBD1 (5 bases). The CDR3 totals 16 residues. Trimming cost V 6 bases and J 0 bases, with 15 bases left between them. CDR1 and CDR2 (germline): SGHAT, FQNNGV. This CDR3 is CASRFTDKNSGNTIYF. CDR3 nucleotides: TGTGCCAGCAGATTCACGGACAAGAACTCTGGAAACACCATATATTTT.

The rearrangement joins TRBV6-2 or TRBV6-3 to TRBJ1-1, with D hard to call. The CDR3 runs to 14 residues. Per germline, CDR1 MNHEY and CDR2 SVGEGT. Deletions cut 2 bases from V and 1 base from J, with 8 bases between. For the CDR3, the DNA is TGTGCCAGCAGTTACCCTACTTGGAACACTGAAGCTTTCTTT. Protein: CASSYPTWNTEAFF.

This clonotype has at least ten counts. CDR3 in amino acids: CASSVALSSGRAQNEQFF. CDR3 coding DNA: TGTGCCAGCAGCGTAGCTCTGTCTAGCGGGAGGGCACAGAATGAGCAGTTCTTC. This chain joins TRBV9 and TRBJ2-1; TRBD2 matches at 12 bases. Per germline, CDR1 SGDLS and CDR2 YYNGEE. The CDR3 runs 18 residues. The V and J ends lost 0 bases and 7 bases, in that order; junction bases with no gene match: 11.

This clonotype has more than one count but fewer than ten. Just one base apart from a much larger clone, this may be a read error. The chain is built from TRBV7-6 and TRBJ2-7; 16 bases line up with TRBD2. Germline CDR1 SGHVS, CDR2 FNYEAQ. The CDR3 has 17 residues. CDR3 DNA sequence: TGTGCCAACAGCTCTGGGACTAGCGGGAGGGCCGACTCCGAGCAGTACTTC. It codes for CANSSGTSGRADSEQYF.

For this clonotype: This clone may be a read error of a much larger clone one base away. The rearrangement joins TRBV6-9 to TRBJ2-7; 7 positions match TRBD2. With V trimmed by 3 bases and J by 9 bases, 8 bases remained unmatched. Germline V gene lookup returns CDR1 MNHGY and CDR2 SVAAGI. The CDR3 contains 13 residues. CDR3 amino acids: CASSYRAGDGQYF. The DNA for the CDR3 is TGTGCCAGCAGTTACAGGGCGGGGGACGGGCAGTACTTC.

The chain couples TRBV28 to TRBJ1-6; no reliable D call. Trimming pared 4 bases from V and 13 bases from J, leaving 11 bases between. CDR3 length: 12 amino acids. Germline V gene data show CDR1 as MDHEN and CDR2 as SYDVKM. In DNA, the CDR3 is TGTGCCAGCAGTTCGACAAGCCTTCCCCTCCACTTT. Protein sequence: CASSSTSLPLHF.

In this sample, this clonotype turned up many times. The V call is TRBV3-1, the J call TRBJ2-7, with D possibly being TRBD2 (6 bases). This CDR3 is built from 14 residues. The germline CDR1 and CDR2 sequences are LGHDT and YNNKEL (reference sequence). Trimming took off 3 bases at V and 1 base at J, with 10 bases between the two ends. The CDR3 is CASSHSGTSYEQYF. The CDR3 coding sequence is TGTGCCAGCAGCCACTCGGGGACTTCCTACGAGCAGTACTTC.

This clonotype came up many times. The V gene is TRBV11-3, the J gene TRBJ1-1; TRBD1 is a possible D gene (5 bases). This CDR3 is built from 15 residues. V was clipped by 2 bases and J by 4 bases, with 14 bases between them. Germline CDR1 reads SGHNT; CDR2 reads YENEEA. The CDR3 coding sequence is TGTGCCAGCAGCTTAAGGTTGGGGGTGGGCACTGAAGCTTTCTTT. This sequence encodes CASSLRLGVGTEAFF.

This chain connects TRBV19 to TRBJ1-1; 9 bases agree with TRBD1. Germline loops: CDR1 LNHDA, CDR2 SQIVND (reference sequence). With V trimmed by 5 bases and J by 11 bases, 9 bases remained unmatched. CDR3 length: 13 residues. CDR3 protein: CASSPGQGLSAFF. The CDR3 DNA reads TGTGCCAGTAGTCCCGGACAGGGGCTAAGCGCTTTCTTT.

Many counts were recorded for this clonotype. The rearrangement joins TRBV2 to TRBJ2-7; D possibly matches TRBD1 or TRBD2 (5 bases each). Germline V CDR1 and CDR2: SNHLY, FYNNEI. The CDR3 is made up of 14 amino acids. V lost 4 bases to trimming and J lost 5 bases, with 15 bases between them. In DNA, the CDR3 is TGTGCCAGCAGTGTTATCGGGGTAGGGGACGAGCAGTACTTC. Translation: CASSVIGVGDEQYF. Drawing the rest from reference TRBV2 and TRBJ2-7, the complete variable domain is EPEVTQTPSHQVTQMGQEVILRCVPISNHLYFYWYRQILGQKVEFLVSFYNNEISEKSEIFDDQFSVERPDGSNFTLKIRSTKLEDSAMYFCASSVIGVGDEQYFGPGTRLTVT.

The sample holds many counts of this clonotype. CDR3 nucleotide sequence: TGTGCCATCAGTGAGTCGATTAGGTCCACGACTGAAGCTTTCTTT. It translates to CAISESIRSTTEAFF. This chain uses TRBV10-3 with TRBJ1-1; no clear D gene. The CDR3 sequence is 15 residues long. Trimming removed 0 bases at V and 5 bases at J, with 13 bases between. In germline, CDR1 is ENHRY, CDR2 SYGVKD.

V usage is TRBV15 and J usage is TRBJ1-2, with D maybe TRBD1 (6 bases). Trimming left V 2 bases short and J 8 bases short, with 12 bases between. The CDR3 sequence is 13 residues long. Germline CDR1 is LNHNV and CDR2 is YYDKDF (reference sequence). CDR3 in DNA: TGTGCCACCAGCAGAAGGGGGGAAGGGGGCTACACCTTC. Its translation is CATSRRGEGGYTF.

In this sample, this clonotype turned up many times. A junction boundary mismatches the germline segment, possibly from a read error. The gene calls are TRBV3-1 and TRBJ2-7; D is unclear. This CDR3 has 13 residues. CDR1 is LGHDT, CDR2 YNNKEL, per germline (reference sequence). Here the CDR3 reads CASSRALSYEQYF. The CDR3 DNA sequence: TGTGCCAGTAGCCGGGCCCTATCCTACGAGCAGTACTTC.

V and J are TRBV10-3 and TRBJ2-1; 9 bases are a match to TRBD2. The CDR3 is made up of 19 amino acids. The germline V gene has CDR1 ENHRY and CDR2 SYGVKD. The ends lost 3 bases at V and 4 bases at J; junction bases unmatched: 16. The CDR3 region is CAISDPPGGGGRSYNEQFF. In DNA, the CDR3 is TGTGCCATCAGTGACCCCCCGGGCGGGGGGGGTCGATCTTACAATGAGCAGTTCTTC.

In its sample, this clonotype was seen many times. This chain links TRBV7-8 with TRBJ2-7; tentatively, D is TRBD1 (5 bases). The length of the CDR3 is 13 residues. Germline CDR1 reads SGHVS; CDR2 reads FQNEAQ. The V and J ends lost 4 bases and 3 bases respectively, with 10 bases between them. The CDR3, as DNA: TGTGCCAGCAGCTCCACAGGTCTCTACGAGCAGTACTTC. This encodes CASSSTGLYEQYF. The full variable domain, with the rest looked up from reference TRBV7-8 and TRBJ2-7, is GAGVSQSPRYKVAKRGQDVALRCDPISGHVSLFWYQQALGQGPEFLTYFQNEAQLDKSGLPSDRFFAERPEGSVSTLKIQRTQQEDSAVYLCASSSTGLYEQYFGPGTRLTVT.

This clonotype occurred many times. CDR3 loop: CASSEVGVGLYTGELFF. The CDR3 coding sequence is TGTGCCAGCAGTGAGGTGGGAGTGGGTCTTTACACCGGGGAGCTGTTTTTT. The chain combines TRBV2 with TRBJ2-2; a possible D gene is TRBD2 (5 bases). CDR1 and CDR2 (germline): SNHLY, FYNNEI. With 3 bases removed from V and 3 bases from J, the gap between germline ends came to 17 bases. The CDR3 length is 17 residues.

This clonotype was counted ten times or more. The chain uses TRBV11-2 and TRBJ2-2; TRBD2 matches at 13 bases. CDR3 length: 16 amino acids. With 4 bases clipped from V and 4 bases from J, the junction kept 3 bases outside the gene matches. Per the germline V gene, CDR1 is SGHAT and CDR2 is FQNNGV. The CDR3 DNA is TGTGCCAGCAGCTCGACTAGCGGGAGGCTCACCGGGGAGCTGTTTTTT. Its translation: CASSSTSGRLTGELFF.

As for this clonotype: A much larger clone differs by one base, so this may be a read error. The rearrangement uses TRBV7-2 and TRBJ2-7; no definite D call. CDR1 SGHTA and CDR2 FQGNSA come from the germline V gene. The CDR3 loop spans 15 amino acids. The CDR3 loop reads CASSLVWQRSCEQYF. CDR3 nucleotide sequence: TGTGCCAGCAGCTTAGTATGGCAGCGCTCCTGCGAGCAGTACTTC.

V gene TRBV15 combines with J gene TRBJ2-4; D gene unclear. This CDR3 is built from 15 residues. Trimming pared 7 bases from V and 0 bases from J, leaving 13 bases between. CDR1 LNHNV and CDR2 YYDKDF come from the germline V gene (reference sequence). DNA for the CDR3: TGTGCCACCATGAGACACACCCTAGCCAAAAACATTCAGTACTTC. This gives the protein CATMRHTLAKNIQYF.

The chain joins TRBV27 to TRBJ1-2; D is unclear. V was cut by 6 bases and J by 5 bases, with 13 bases left in between. In germline, CDR1 is MNHEY, CDR2 SMNVEV (reference sequence). This CDR3 is 13 amino acids long. As DNA, the CDR3 is TGTGCCAGCAGCCGAGACTTGGGGTATGGCTACACCTTC. It is translated as CASSRDLGYGYTF.

As regards this clonotype: This may be a read error, as it is one base from a much larger clone. J is TRBJ2-1 and V is TRBV11-3; 7 bases fit TRBD1. CDR3 length: 16 residues. Germline loops: CDR1 SGHNT, CDR2 YENEEA. CDR3 sequence: CASSTHRGDRHNEQLF. Written as DNA, the CDR3 is TGTGCCAGCAGCACACACAGAGGGGACAGACACAATGAGCAGCTCTTC.

This clonotype was recorded at least ten times. This sequence joins TRBV7-9 and TRBJ2-7; TRBD1 matches 9 bases. The CDR3 extends over 15 amino acids. Trimming cost V 5 bases and J 6 bases; bases outside gene matches: 11. Germline-derived CDR1 and CDR2 are SEHNR and FQNEAQ (reference sequence). The DNA of the CDR3 is TGTGCCAGCAGCGTGTTCCGGGACAGGGTGAGCGAGCAGTACTTC. It specifies CASSVFRDRVSEQYF.

The sample holds many counts of this clonotype. This rearrangement joins TRBV20-1 to TRBJ2-3, with 7 bases lining up with TRBD2. CDR3 size: 13 residues. Germline lookup yields CDR1 DFQATT and CDR2 SNEGSKA (reference sequence). Unmatched junction bases numbered 7, after V lost 4 bases and J lost 6 bases. CDR3 bases: TGCAGTGCTATAGGACTAGAGGGGGATACGCAGTATTTT. This encodes CSAIGLEGDTQYF.

This clonotype was recorded many times. The chain links TRBV6-2 or TRBV6-3 to TRBJ2-7; 14 bases line up with TRBD2. Trimming at V came to 2 bases and at J to 6 bases, leaving 0 bases not matched to a gene. This CDR3 is 14 amino acids long. Germline V lookup: CDR1 MNHEY, CDR2 SVGEGT. The CDR3 protein is CASSYGLAGGEQYF. The CDR3 coding sequence is TGTGCCAGCAGTTACGGACTAGCGGGGGGCGAGCAGTACTTC.

At least ten counts were recorded for this clonotype. J is TRBJ1-1 and V is TRBV2; D is uncertain. Germline V gene sequence: CDR1 SNHLY, CDR2 FYNNEI. The V and J ends lost 8 bases and 3 bases respectively, with 16 bases between them. The CDR3 consists of 14 residues. CDR3 protein: CASAMMGRDTEAFF. In DNA, the CDR3 is TGTGCCAGCGCTATGATGGGCCGGGACACTGAAGCTTTCTTT.

This clonotype was recorded at least ten times. The genes are TRBV7-2 and TRBJ2-1, with D possibly being TRBD2 (5 bases). CDR1 and CDR2 from the germline V gene are SGHTA and FQGNSA. The CDR3 totals 17 residues. Trimming took off 3 bases at V and 0 bases at J, with 15 bases between the two ends. Written as DNA, the CDR3 is TGTGCCAGCAGCTTCGGCGGGCCAACGAGCTCCTACAATGAGCAGTTCTTC. This gives the protein CASSFGGPTSSYNEQFF.

The V and J genes are TRBV11-2 and TRBJ2-4; weak D call: TRBD2 (5 bases). The CDR3 has 13 residues. Germline V gives CDR1 SGHAT, CDR2 FQNNGV. Trimming shortened V by 0 bases and J by 8 bases, and 8 bases separated the two germline ends. This CDR3 reads CASSLEFSDIQYF. CDR3 nucleotides: TGTGCCAGCAGCTTAGAGTTTAGCGACATTCAGTACTTC.

A few counts support this clonotype. J is TRBJ2-2 and V is TRBV5-1; D may be TRBD2 (6 bases). The CDR3 has 16 amino acids. V was shortened by 5 bases and J by 6 bases, with 20 bases between the two germline ends. Per the germline V gene, CDR1 is SGHRS and CDR2 is YFSETQ. The CDR3 bases are TGCGCCAGCAGTCTTCAGACAACTAGCCATGCCGGGGAGCTGTTTTTT. Translating gives CASSLQTTSHAGELFF.

This clonotype was seen at least ten times. The chain employs TRBV6-1 and TRBJ2-3; 10 nucleotides line up with TRBD1. Germline V gene sequence: CDR1 MNHNS, CDR2 SASEGT. This CDR3 has 14 amino acids. V trimming: 6 bases; J trimming: 4 bases; junction bases outside the gene matches: 4. The CDR3 loop reads CASRGTGAADTQYF. In DNA, the CDR3 is TGTGCCAGCAGAGGGACAGGGGCCGCAGATACGCAGTATTTT.